These T cell receptor beta chains were read from a single sample in a study of shared clonotypes between healthy human individuals. Sequencing used immunoSEQ multiplex PCR; TCRdb keeps in-frame clones, though not all of them. The repertoire holds 2,500,000 or so clones, with 90% to 95% as singletons. The sequencing input was naive CD4+ T cells sorted from blood. All receptors come from a young man in good health. CDR3s include the opening cysteine and the closing phenylalanine or tryptophan. D genes are given only for firm matches. Clone size is stated in some rows and not others, as once, few, many or a class when expanded.

v_gene,abundance,j_gene,d_gene,CDR3aa,CDR3nt
TRBV28,NA,TRBJ2-7,TRBD1,CASSPGQALSYEQYF,TGTGCCAGCAGCCCAGGACAGGCCCTCTCCTACGAGCAGTACTTC
TRBV5-1,NA,TRBJ2-3,NA,CASSLGRFTSTDTQYF,TGCGCCAGCAGCTTGGGACGGTTTACTAGCACAGATACGCAGTATTTT
TRBV6-5,NA,TRBJ2-7,NA,CASSRGAGVGYEQYF,TGTGCCAGCAGTCGTGGGGCAGGGGTAGGCTACGAGCAGTACTTC
TRBV11-2,NA,TRBJ2-7,NA,CASSAFPGYEQYF,TGTGCCAGCAGCGCTTTTCCAGGGTACGAGCAGTACTTC
TRBV2,NA,TRBJ2-7,TRBD2,CASSEALAGMYEQYF,TGTGCCAGCAGTGAAGCGCTAGCGGGGATGTACGAGCAGTACTTC
TRBV5-1,NA,TRBJ1-5,NA,CASSLEGLGQPQHF,TGCGCCAGCAGCTTGGAGGGTTTGGGTCAGCCCCAGCATTTT
TRBV14,NA,TRBJ1-1,NA,CASSQSRGTEAFF,TGTGCCAGCAGCCAAAGTCGGGGCACTGAAGCTTTCTTT
TRBV5-1,NA,TRBJ2-1,TRBD1,CASSSGTASYNEQFF,TGCGCCAGCAGCTCCGGGACAGCCTCCTACAATGAGCAGTTCTTC
TRBV28,NA,TRBJ1-4,TRBD1,CASSSLGQGNEKLFF,TGTGCCAGCAGCTCCCTGGGACAGGGGAATGAAAAACTGTTTTTT
TRBV5-1,once,TRBJ2-4,NA,CASSQIPGSSGENIQYF,TGCGCCAGCAGCCAAATCCCGGGATCTAGTGGGGAAAACATTCAGTACTTC
TRBV28,NA,TRBJ1-4,NA,CASSLGQMAEKLFF,TGTGCCAGCAGTCTCGGACAGATGGCTGAAAAACTGTTTTTT
TRBV7-2,NA,TRBJ2-5,NA,CASSWGQETQYF,TGTGCCAGCAGCTGGGGTCAAGAGACCCAGTACTTC
TRBV7-2,NA,TRBJ2-1,NA,CASSLDGIYNEQFF,TGTGCCAGCAGCTTAGACGGGATTTACAATGAGCAGTTCTTC
TRBV6-4,NA,TRBJ2-2,NA,CATSPSLGGTGELFF,TGTGCCACTTCACCCTCTCTCGGCGGCACCGGGGAGCTGTTTTTT
TRBV20-1,NA,TRBJ2-7,NA,CSAPGDYEQYF,TGCAGTGCTCCCGGGGACTACGAGCAGTACTTC
TRBV18,once,TRBJ1-6,NA,CASSPVSQTYNSPLHF,TGTGCCAGCTCACCGGTCTCCCAGACCTATAATTCACCCCTCCACTTT
TRBV11-2,once,TRBJ2-7,NA,CASSSRTLAYEQYF,TGTGCCAGCAGCTCACGGACACTTGCATACGAGCAGTACTTC
TRBV5-1,NA,TRBJ2-2,TRBD1,CASSLDTGGSTGELFF,TGCGCCAGCAGCTTGGATACAGGGGGAAGCACCGGGGAGCTGTTTTTT
TRBV28,NA,TRBJ1-6,NA,CASSLELSPLHF,TGTGCCAGCAGTTTAGAACTTTCACCCCTCCACTTT
TRBV7-9,NA,TRBJ2-7,TRBD1,CASSLPGQVSQQYF,TGTGCCAGCAGCTTACCGGGACAGGTAAGCCAGCAGTACTTC
TRBV4-1,NA,TRBJ2-6,NA,CASSQRRLGIGANVLTF,TGCGCCAGCAGCCAAAGGAGGCTGGGGATCGGGGCCAACGTCCTGACTTTC
TRBV6-5,NA,TRBJ2-1,TRBD2,CASSWVAGPNEQFF,TGTGCCAGCAGTTGGGTAGCGGGCCCCAATGAGCAGTTCTTC
TRBV6-5,once,TRBJ2-5,NA,CASSYLGQGETQYF,TGTGCCAGCAGTTACCTTGGACAAGGGGAGACCCAGTACTTC
TRBV30,NA,TRBJ1-6,TRBD1,CAWRKGGRSDSPLHF,TGCGCCTGGAGAAAAGGGGGCCGTAGTGATTCACCCCTCCACTTT
TRBV19,NA,TRBJ2-5,TRBD2,CASSISGTGETQYF,TGTGCCAGTAGTATTAGCGGGACGGGGGAGACCCAGTACTTC
TRBV30,NA,TRBJ2-1,TRBD2,CAWSVLANEQFF,TGTGCCTGGAGTGTACTAGCGAATGAGCAGTTCTTC
TRBV5-1,NA,TRBJ2-5,NA,CASSLSPTSQETQYF,TGCGCCAGCAGCTTGTCCCCCACATCACAAGAGACCCAGTACTTC
TRBV11-2,NA,TRBJ2-1,TRBD2,CASSLVAGAYNEQFF,TGTGCCAGCAGCTTAGTAGCGGGAGCCTACAATGAGCAGTTCTTC
TRBV19,NA,TRBJ1-2,NA,CASSTAGERYGYTF,TGTGCCAGTAGTACAGCAGGGGAACGCTATGGCTACACCTTC
TRBV7-8,NA,TRBJ1-1,NA,CASSLVNAEAFF,TGTGCCAGCAGCTTAGTTAACGCTGAAGCTTTCTTT
TRBV30,NA,TRBJ1-2,NA,CAWQAGVNYGYTF,TGTGCCTGGCAGGCAGGGGTAAACTATGGCTACACCTTC
TRBV27,once,TRBJ2-7,NA,CASRADQTDYEQYF,TGTGCCAGCAGGGCCGACCAAACGGACTACGAGCAGTACTTC
TRBV5-1,NA,TRBJ2-3,TRBD2,CASSFRVAGGTSTDTQYF,TGCGCCAGCAGCTTCAGGGTAGCGGGAGGAACTAGCACAGATACGCAGTATTTT
TRBV25-1,NA,TRBJ2-5,TRBD2,CASSEWGGVKETQYF,TGTGCCAGCAGTGAATGGGGAGGGGTGAAAGAGACCCAGTACTTC
TRBV18,few,TRBJ1-1,NA,CASSPRTGTTEAFF,TGTGCCAGCTCACCAAGAACAGGGACCACTGAAGCTTTCTTT
TRBV29-1,NA,TRBJ2-2,NA,CSGREAGELFF,TGCAGCGGGCGGGAAGCCGGGGAGCTGTTTTTT
TRBV6-1,NA,TRBJ1-4,NA,CASHKWQEKLFF,TGTGCCTCCCATAAGTGGCAAGAAAAACTGTTTTTT
TRBV18,NA,TRBJ1-5,NA,CASSHLNQPQHF,TGTGCCAGCTCGCACCTAAATCAGCCCCAGCATTTT
TRBV18,NA,TRBJ2-3,TRBD2,CASSLLAGVYTDTQYF,TGTGCCAGCTCACTCCTAGCGGGAGTATACACAGATACGCAGTATTTT
TRBV28,NA,TRBJ1-5,NA,CASRPVRGSGARQPQHF,TGTGCCAGCAGGCCCGTTAGGGGGTCGGGTGCGAGACAGCCCCAGCATTTT
TRBV28,NA,TRBJ1-5,NA,CASSLVPGNQPQHF,TGTGCCAGCAGTTTAGTACCAGGGAATCAGCCCCAGCATTTT
TRBV18,NA,TRBJ1-2,NA,CASSPVRGFVGYTF,TGTGCCAGCTCACCGGTCAGGGGTTTTGTTGGCTACACCTTC
TRBV7-9,NA,TRBJ1-4,NA,CASSLLGGNEKLFF,TGTGCCAGCAGCTTACTGGGGGGGAATGAAAAACTGTTTTTT
TRBV6-5,NA,TRBJ1-2,TRBD1,CASSLGQGYNYGYTF,TGTGCCAGCAGCCTCGGACAGGGGTATAACTATGGCTACACCTTC
TRBV10-3,NA,TRBJ1-6,NA,CAISDGLPANSPLHF,TGTGCCATCAGTGATGGTTTACCGGCGAATTCACCCCTCCACTTT
TRBV7-9,NA,TRBJ2-5,NA,CASSRGGGRGETQYF,TGTGCCAGCAGCCGAGGCGGAGGACGTGGGGAGACCCAGTACTTC
TRBV7-8,NA,TRBJ2-2,NA,CASSLRYLGTGELFF,TGTGCCAGCAGCTTACGGTACCTGGGGACCGGGGAGCTGTTTTTT
TRBV19,NA,TRBJ2-1,NA,CASSREGVGEQFF,TGTGCCAGTAGCCGAGAGGGGGTTGGGGAGCAGTTCTTC
TRBV9,few,TRBJ1-6,NA,CASSGYNSPLHF,TGTGCCAGCAGTGGCTATAATTCACCCCTCCACTTT